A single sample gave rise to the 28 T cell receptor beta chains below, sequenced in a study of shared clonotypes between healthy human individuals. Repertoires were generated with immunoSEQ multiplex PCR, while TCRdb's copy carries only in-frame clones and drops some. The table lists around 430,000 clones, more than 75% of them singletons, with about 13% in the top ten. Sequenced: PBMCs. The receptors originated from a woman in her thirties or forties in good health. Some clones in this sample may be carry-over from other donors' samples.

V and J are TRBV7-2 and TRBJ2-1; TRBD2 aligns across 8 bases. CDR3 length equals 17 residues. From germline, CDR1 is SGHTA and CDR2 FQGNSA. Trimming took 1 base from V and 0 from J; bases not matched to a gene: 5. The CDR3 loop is CASSLERGLASYNEQFF. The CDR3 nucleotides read TGTGCCAGCAGCTTAGAACGAGGACTAGCCTCCTACAATGAGCAGTTCTTC.

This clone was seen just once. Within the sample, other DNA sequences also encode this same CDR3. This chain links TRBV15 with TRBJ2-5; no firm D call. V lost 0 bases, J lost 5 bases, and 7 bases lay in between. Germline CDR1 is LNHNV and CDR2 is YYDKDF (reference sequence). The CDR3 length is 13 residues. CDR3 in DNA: TGTGCCACCAGCAGAGATTTGGGGGAGACCCAGTACTTC. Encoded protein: CATSRDLGETQYF.

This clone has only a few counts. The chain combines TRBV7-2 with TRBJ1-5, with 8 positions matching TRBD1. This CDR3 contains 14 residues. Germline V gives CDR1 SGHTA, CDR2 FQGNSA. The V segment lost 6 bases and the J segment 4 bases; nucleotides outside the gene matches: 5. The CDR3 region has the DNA TGTGCCAGCAGTCGAGACAGGGGTAATCAGCCCCAGCATTTT. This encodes CASSRDRGNQPQHF.

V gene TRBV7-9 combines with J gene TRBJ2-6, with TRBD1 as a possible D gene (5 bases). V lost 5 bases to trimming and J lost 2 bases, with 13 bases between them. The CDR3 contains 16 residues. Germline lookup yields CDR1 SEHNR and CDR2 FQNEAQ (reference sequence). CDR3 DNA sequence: TGTGCCAGCAGCCTCAGACAGTTAACTGGGGCCAACGTCCTGACTTTC. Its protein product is CASSLRQLTGANVLTF.

CDR3 DNA sequence: TGTGCCAGTAGTATAGGCAGCGGGAGACGGTACAATGAGCAGTTCTTC. It codes for CASSIGSGRRYNEQFF. The gene calls are TRBV19 and TRBJ2-1; 8 nucleotides match TRBD2. CDR3 size: 16 residues. The germline V gene has CDR1 LNHDA and CDR2 SQIVND (reference sequence). Trimming cost V 1 base and J 4 bases; bases outside gene matches: 6.

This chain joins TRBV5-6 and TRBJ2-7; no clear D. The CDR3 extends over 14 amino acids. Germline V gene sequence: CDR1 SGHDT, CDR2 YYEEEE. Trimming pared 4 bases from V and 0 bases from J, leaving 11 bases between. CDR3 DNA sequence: TGTGCCAGCAGCCCAAGGCGAAGCTCCTACGAGCAGTACTTC. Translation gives CASSPRRSSYEQYF.

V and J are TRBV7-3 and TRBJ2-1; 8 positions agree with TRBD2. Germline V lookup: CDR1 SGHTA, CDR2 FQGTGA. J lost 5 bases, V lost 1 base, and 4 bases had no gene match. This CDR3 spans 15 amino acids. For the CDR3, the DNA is TGTGCCAGCAGCTTAATGAGCGGGAGTGACAATGAGCAGTTCTTC. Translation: CASSLMSGSDNEQFF.

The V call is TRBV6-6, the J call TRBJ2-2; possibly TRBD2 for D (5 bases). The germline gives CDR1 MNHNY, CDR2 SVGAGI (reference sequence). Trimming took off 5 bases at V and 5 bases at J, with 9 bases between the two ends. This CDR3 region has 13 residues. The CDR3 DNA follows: TGTGCCAGCAGTCTGGACTTAACCGGGGAGCTGTTTTTT. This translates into CASSLDLTGELFF.

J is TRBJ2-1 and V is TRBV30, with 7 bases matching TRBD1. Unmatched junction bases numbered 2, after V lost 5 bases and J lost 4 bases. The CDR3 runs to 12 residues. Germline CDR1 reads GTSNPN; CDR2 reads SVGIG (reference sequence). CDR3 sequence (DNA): TGTGCCTGGGGGACAGATTACAATGAGCAGTTCTTC. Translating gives CAWGTDYNEQFF. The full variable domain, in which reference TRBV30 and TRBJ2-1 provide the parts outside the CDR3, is SQTIHQWPATLVQPVGSPLSLECTVEGTSNPNLYWYRQAAGRGLQLLFYSVGIGQISSEVPQNLSASRPQDRQFILSSKKLLLSDSGFYLCAWGTDYNEQFFGPGTRLTVL.

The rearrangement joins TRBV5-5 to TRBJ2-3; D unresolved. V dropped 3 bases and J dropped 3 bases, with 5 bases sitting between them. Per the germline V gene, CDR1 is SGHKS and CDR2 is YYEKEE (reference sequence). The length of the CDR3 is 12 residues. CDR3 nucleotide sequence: TGTGCCAGCAGCTCAAGTACAGATACGCAGTATTTT. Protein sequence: CASSSSTDTQYF. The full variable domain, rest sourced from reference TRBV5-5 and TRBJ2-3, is DAGVTQSPTHLIKTRGQQVTLRCSPISGHKSVSWYQQVLGQGPQFIFQYYEKEERGRGNFPDRFSARQFPNYSSELNVNALLLGDSALYLCASSSSTDTQYFGPGTRLTVL.

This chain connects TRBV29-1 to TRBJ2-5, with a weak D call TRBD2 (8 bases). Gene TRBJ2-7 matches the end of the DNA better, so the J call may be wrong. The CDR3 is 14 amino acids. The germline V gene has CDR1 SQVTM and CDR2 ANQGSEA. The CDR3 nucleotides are TGCAGCATCCGGGGGGGACAGAGCTCCTACGAGCAGTACTTC. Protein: CSIRGGQSSYEQYF.

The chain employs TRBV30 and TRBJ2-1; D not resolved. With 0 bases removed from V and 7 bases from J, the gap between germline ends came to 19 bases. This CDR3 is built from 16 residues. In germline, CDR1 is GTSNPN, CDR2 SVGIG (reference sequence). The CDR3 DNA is TGTGCCTGGAGTGTACTCGGTCTGGGAAACCAAAATGAGCAGTTCTTC. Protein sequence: CAWSVLGLGNQNEQFF.

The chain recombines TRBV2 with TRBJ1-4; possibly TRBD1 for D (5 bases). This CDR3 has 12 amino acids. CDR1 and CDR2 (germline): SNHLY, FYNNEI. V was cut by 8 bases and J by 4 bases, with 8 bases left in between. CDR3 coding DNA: TGTGCCAGCCGGGACGATAATGAAAAACTGTTTTTT. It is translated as CASRDDNEKLFF.

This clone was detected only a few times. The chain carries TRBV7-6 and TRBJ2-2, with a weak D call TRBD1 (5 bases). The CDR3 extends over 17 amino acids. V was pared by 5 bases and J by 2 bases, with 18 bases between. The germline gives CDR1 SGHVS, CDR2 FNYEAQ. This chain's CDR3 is CASSPRRVEGNTGELFF. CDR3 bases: TGTGCCAGCAGCCCGCGCAGGGTTGAAGGAAACACCGGGGAGCTGTTTTTT.

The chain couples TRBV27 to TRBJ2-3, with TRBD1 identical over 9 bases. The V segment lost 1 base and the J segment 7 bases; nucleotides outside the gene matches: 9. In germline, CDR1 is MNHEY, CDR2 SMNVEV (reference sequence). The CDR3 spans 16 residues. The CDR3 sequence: CASSLYVGTGQNTQYF. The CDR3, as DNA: TGTGCCAGCAGTTTATACGTGGGGACAGGGCAAAATACGCAGTATTTT.

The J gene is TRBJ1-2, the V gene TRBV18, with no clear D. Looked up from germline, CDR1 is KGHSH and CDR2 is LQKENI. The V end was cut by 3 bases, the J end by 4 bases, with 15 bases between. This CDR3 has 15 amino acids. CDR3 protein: CASSPGISESYGYTF. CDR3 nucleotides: TGTGCCAGCTCACCGGGGATCTCAGAAAGCTATGGCTACACCTTC.

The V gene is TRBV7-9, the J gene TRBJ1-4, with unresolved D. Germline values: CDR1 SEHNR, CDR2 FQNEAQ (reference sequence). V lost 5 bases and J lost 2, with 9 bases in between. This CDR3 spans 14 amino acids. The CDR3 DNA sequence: TGTGCCAGCAGCCTGACAAGGACTAATGAAAAACTGTTTTTT. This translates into CASSLTRTNEKLFF. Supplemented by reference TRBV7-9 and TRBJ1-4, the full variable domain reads DTGVSQNPRHKITKRGQNVTFRCDPISEHNRLYWYRQTLGQGPEFLTYFQNEAQLEKSRLLSDRFSAERPKGSFSTLEIQRTEQGDSAMYLCASSLTRTNEKLFFGSGTQLSVL.

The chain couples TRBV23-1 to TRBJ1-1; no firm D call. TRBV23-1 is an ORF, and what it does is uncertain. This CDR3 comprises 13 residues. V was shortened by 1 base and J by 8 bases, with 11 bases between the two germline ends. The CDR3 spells CASSQWVRIEAFF. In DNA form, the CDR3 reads TGCGCCAGCAGTCAATGGGTACGTATCGAAGCTTTCTTT.

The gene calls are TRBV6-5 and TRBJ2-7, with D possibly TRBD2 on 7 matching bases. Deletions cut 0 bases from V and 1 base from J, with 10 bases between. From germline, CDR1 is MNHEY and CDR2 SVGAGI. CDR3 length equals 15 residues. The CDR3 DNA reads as TGTGCCAGCAGTTACTCGGGGGGGCAGTCCTACGAGCAGTACTTC. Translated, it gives CASSYSGGQSYEQYF.

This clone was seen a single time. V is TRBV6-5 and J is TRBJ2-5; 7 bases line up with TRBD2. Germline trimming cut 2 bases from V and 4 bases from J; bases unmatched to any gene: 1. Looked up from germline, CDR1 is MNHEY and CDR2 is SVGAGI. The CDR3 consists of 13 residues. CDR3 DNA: TGTGCCAGCAGTTACCGCGGGAGAGAGACCCAGTACTTC. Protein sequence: CASSYRGRETQYF.

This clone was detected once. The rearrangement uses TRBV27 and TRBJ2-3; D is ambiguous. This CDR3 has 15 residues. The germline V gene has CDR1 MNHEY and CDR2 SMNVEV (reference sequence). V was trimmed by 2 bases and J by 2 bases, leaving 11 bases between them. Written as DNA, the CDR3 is TGTGCCAGCAGTTTAAGTAGCCCAATCACAGATACGCAGTATTTT. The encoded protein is CASSLSSPITDTQYF.

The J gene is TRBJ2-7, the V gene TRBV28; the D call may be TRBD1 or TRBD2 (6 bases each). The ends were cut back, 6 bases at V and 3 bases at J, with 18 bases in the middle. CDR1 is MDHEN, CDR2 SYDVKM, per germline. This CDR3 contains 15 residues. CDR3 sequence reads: CASRPGRGRIYEQYF. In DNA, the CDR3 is TGTGCCAGCAGACCCGGACGGGGGCGTATCTACGAGCAGTACTTC.

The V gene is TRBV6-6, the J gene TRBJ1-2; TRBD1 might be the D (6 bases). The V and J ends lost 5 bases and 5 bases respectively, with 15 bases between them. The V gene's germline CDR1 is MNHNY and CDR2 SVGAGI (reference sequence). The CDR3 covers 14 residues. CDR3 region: CASSLRQAPYGYTF. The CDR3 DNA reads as TGTGCCAGCAGTCTCCGACAGGCCCCTTATGGCTACACCTTC.

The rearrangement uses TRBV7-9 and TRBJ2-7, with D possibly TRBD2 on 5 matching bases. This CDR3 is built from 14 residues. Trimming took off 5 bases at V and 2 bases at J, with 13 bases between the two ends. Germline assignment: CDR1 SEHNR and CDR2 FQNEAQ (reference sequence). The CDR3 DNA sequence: TGTGCCAGCAGCACTACTGACGGGACCTACGAGCAGTACTTC. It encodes CASSTTDGTYEQYF.

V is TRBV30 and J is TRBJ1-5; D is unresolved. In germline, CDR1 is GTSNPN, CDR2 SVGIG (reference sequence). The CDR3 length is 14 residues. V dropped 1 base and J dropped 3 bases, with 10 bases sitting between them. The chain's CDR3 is CAWSAGSLNQPQHF. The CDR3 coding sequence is TGTGCCTGGAGTGCTGGAAGCCTCAATCAGCCCCAGCATTTT.

CDR3 nucleotide sequence: TGTGCCAGCAGCTTCTATCGGGACGGGTCCTACGAGCAGTACTTC. Encoded protein: CASSFYRDGSYEQYF. The chain recombines TRBV5-6 with TRBJ2-7, with D perhaps assigned TRBD1 or TRBD2 (5 bases each). Germline loops: CDR1 SGHDT, CDR2 YYEEEE. This CDR3 region has 15 residues. V was clipped by 2 bases and J by 1 base, with 13 bases between them. The entire variable domain, with the rest obtained from reference TRBV5-6 and TRBJ2-7, is as follows: DAGVTQSPTHLIKTRGQQVTLRCSPKSGHDTVSWYQQALGQGPQFIFQYYEEEERQRGNFPDRFSGHQFPNYSSELNVNALLLGDSALYLCASSFYRDGSYEQYFGPGTRLTVT.

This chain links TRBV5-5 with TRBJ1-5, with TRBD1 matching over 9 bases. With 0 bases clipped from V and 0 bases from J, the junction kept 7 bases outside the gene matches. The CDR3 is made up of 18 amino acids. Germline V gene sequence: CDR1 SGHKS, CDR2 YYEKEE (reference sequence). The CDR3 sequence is CASSLGTGAWDSNQPQHF. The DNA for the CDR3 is TGTGCCAGCAGCTTGGGGACAGGGGCTTGGGATAGCAATCAGCCCCAGCATTTT.

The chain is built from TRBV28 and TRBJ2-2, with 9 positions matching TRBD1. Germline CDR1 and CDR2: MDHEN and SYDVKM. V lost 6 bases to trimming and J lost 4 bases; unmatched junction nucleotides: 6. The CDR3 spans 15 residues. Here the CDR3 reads CASRVRDRVTGELFF. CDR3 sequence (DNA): TGTGCCAGCAGGGTTAGGGACAGGGTCACCGGGGAGCTGTTTTTT.